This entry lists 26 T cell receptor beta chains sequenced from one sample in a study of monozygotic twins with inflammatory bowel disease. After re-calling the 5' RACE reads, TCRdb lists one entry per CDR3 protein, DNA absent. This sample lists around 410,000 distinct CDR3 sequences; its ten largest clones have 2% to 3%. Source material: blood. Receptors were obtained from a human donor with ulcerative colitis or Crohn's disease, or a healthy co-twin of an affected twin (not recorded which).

The CDR3: CASSSGRSSYEQYF. The chain combines TRBV7-9 with TRBJ2-7; TCRdb outputs TRBD1, but without DNA this stays unchecked. CDR1 is SEHNR and CDR2 is FQNEAQ in the germline V gene (reference sequence). The CDR3 length is 14 residues.

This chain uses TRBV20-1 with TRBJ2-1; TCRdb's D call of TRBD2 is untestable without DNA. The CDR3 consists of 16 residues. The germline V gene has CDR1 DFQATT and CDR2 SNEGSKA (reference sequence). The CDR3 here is CSATNGLAGSYNEQFF.

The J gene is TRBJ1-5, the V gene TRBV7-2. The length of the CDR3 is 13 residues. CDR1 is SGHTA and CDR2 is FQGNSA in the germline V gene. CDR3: CASAEARFQPQHF.

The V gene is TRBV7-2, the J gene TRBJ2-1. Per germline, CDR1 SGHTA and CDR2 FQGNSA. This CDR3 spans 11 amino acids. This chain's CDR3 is CASSLYGEQFF.

The CDR3 sequence: CSARDRRSSYNSPLHF. V usage is TRBV20-1 and J usage is TRBJ1-6. Germline CDR1 DFQATT, CDR2 SNEGSKA (reference sequence). There are 16 residues in the CDR3.

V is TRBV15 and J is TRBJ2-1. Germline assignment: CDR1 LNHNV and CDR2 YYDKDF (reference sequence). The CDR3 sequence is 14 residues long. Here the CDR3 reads CATSRRPNYNEQFF.

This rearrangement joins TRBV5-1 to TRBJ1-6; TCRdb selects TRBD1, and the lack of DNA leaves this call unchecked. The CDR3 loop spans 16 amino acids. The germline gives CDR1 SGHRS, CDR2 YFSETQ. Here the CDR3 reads CASSSTLVEADSPLHF.

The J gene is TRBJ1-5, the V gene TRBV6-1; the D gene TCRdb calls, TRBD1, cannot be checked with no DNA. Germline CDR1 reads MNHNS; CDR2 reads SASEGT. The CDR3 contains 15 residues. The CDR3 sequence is CASSEYRTENQPQHF.

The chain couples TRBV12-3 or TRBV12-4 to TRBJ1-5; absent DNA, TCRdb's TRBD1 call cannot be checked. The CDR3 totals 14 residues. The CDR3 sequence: CASSPGPGNQPQHF.

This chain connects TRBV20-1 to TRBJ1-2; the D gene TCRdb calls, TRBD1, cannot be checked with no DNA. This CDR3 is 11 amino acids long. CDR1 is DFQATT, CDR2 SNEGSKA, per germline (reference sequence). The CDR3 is CRISGDGGYTF.

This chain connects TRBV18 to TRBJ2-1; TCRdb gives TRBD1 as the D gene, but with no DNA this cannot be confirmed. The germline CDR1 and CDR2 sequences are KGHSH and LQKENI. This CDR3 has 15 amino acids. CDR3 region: CASSPLGQHYNEQFF.

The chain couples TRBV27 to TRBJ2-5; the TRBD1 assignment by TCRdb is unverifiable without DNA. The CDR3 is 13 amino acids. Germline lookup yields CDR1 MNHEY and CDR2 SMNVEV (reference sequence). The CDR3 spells CASSPGQAETQYF.

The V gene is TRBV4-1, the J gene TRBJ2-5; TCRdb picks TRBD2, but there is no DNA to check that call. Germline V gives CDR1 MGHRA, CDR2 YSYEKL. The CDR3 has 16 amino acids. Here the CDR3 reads CASSQDGSSDGETQYF.

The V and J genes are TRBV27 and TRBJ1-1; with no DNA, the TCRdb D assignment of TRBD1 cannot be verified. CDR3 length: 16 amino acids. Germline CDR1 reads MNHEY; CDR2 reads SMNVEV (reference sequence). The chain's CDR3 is CASSVTGGGGVTEAFF.

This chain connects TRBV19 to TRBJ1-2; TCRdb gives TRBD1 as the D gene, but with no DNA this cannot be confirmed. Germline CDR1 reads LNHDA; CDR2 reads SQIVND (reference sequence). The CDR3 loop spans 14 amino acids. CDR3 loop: CASSMDRGHYGYTF. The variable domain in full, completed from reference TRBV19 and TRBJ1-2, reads DGGITQSPKYLFRKEGQNVTLSCEQNLNHDAMYWYRQDPGQGLRLIYYSQIVNDFQKGDIAEGYSVSREKKESFPLTVTSAQKNPTAFYLCASSMDRGHYGYTFGSGTRLTVV.

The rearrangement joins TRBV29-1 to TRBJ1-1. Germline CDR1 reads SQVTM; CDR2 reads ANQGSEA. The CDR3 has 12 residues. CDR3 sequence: CSAWRMNTEAFF.

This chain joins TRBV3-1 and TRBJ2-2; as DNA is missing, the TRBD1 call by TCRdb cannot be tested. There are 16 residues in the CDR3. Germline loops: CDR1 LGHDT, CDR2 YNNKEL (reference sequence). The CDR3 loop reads CASSQVNGRGPGELFF.

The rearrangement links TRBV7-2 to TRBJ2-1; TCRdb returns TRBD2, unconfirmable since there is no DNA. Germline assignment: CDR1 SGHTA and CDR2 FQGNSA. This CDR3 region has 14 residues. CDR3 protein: CASSLLGLNNEQFF.

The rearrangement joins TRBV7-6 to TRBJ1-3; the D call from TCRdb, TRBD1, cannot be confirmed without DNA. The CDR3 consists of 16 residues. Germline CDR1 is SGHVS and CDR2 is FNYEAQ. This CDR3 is CASSSQGAGAGNTIYF.

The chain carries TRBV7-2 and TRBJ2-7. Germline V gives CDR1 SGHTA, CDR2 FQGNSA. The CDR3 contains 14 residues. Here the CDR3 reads CASSLVTGMYEQYF.

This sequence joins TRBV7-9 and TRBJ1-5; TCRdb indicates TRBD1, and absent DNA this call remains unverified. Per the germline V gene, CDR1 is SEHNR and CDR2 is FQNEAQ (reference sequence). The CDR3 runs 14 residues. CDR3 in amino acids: CASSARQGEGPQHF.

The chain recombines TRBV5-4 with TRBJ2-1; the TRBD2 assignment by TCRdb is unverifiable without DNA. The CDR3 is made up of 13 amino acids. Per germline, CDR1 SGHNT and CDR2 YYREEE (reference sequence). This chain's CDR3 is CASSAGVRGEQFF.

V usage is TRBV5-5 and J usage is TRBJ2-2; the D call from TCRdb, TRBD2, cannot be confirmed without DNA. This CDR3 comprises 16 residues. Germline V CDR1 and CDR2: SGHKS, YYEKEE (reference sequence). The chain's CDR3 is CASSPGTSGNTGELFF.

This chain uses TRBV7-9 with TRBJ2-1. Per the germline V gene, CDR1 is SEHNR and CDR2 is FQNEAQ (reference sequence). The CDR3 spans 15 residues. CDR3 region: CASSLGKRDHNEQFF.

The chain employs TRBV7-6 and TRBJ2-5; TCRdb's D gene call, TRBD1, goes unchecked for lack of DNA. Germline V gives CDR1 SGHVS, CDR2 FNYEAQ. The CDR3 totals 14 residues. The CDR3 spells CASSTGQGQETQYF.

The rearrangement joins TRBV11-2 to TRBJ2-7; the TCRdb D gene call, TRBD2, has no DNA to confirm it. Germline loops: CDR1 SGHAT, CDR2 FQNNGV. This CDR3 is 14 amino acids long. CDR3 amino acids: CASSLGLAAWEQYF. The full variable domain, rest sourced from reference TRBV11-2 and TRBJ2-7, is EAGVAQSPRYKIIEKRQSVAFWCNPISGHATLYWYQQILGQGPKLLIQFQNNGVVDDSQLPKDRFSAERLKGVDSTLKIQPAKLEDSAVYLCASSLGLAAWEQYFGPGTRLTVT.